One T cell receptor (beta chain) is described in this entry. Between the trimmed V and J ends, which lost 1 base and 6 bases, there was a span of 16 bases. This CDR3 has 15 residues. Germline-derived CDR1 and CDR2 are SGHVS and FNYEAQ. This sample stems from a study of T cell repertoires in cytomegalovirus infection. In the study overall: CMV infection and matching HLA type were both indicated by public TCR beta signatures.

TCRdb used MiXCR to reprocess the reads, holding one entry per CDR3 protein. Here the sample spans fewer than 300,000 distinct CDR3 sequences, about a quarter being singletons. The receptor's source is a human donor in good health (CMV status not recorded). Some clones in this sample may be carry-over from other donors' samples. The chain links TRBV7-6 to TRBJ2-7, with D perhaps matching TRBD2 (6 bases). Sequences were obtained from PBMCs. Here the CDR3 DNA reads TGTGCCAGCAGCTTAGGGCAGCTGCGGGGCGGCGAGCAGTACTTC. This codes for CASSLGQLRGGEQYF.